This T cell receptor (beta chain) appears in the sequencing data of a study of blood T cells in healthy people across ages. Every sample had a minimum of 7 million PBMCs isolated. Using a J-beta primer mix together with a sample-barcoded 5' primer, a second PCR was run for roughly 6 to 11 cycles. Researchers report that a template-switch adaptor with 12 random nucleotides tagged each cDNA molecule. Each sample yielded at least 2.5 million CDR3-containing paired-end reads. TCRdb passed the 5' RACE reads through MiXCR, listing each CDR3 protein once. The sample records roughly 1,500,000 distinct CDR3 sequences, approximately 40% being singletons. The CDR3 is 17 amino acids. Germline CDR1 and CDR2: KGHSH and LQKENI. Trimming removed 2 bases from V and 6 bases from J, with 22 bases in between.

This chain connects TRBV18 to TRBJ1-1; possibly TRBD1 for D (5 bases). This clonotype originated in a woman younger than 30 in good health. Sequenced sample: blood. This chain's CDR3 is CASSPMSFTGSGSEAFF. The CDR3 DNA sequence: TGTGCCAGCTCACCAATGAGTTTTACAGGCTCCGGGTCTGAAGCTTTCTTT.